The 31 T cell receptor beta chains reported below all come from one sample, sequenced in a study of blood T cell repertoires in COVID-19. The table came from immunoSEQ multiplex PCR; TCRdb's copy has only in-frame clones and leaves some out. This sample yields about 200,000 clones, of which approximately 85% are seen a single time; 3.3% belongs to the top ten. Sequenced sample: peripheral blood. The source is a man aged 55 to 69 with acute or convalescent COVID-19.

This clone has only one observation. This CDR3 is also generated by other DNA sequences in the sample. The genes are TRBV19 and TRBJ2-7; TRBD2 aligns across 7 bases. Looked up from germline, CDR1 is LNHDA and CDR2 is SQIVND (reference sequence). This CDR3 is 15 amino acids long. Germline trimming cut 3 bases from V and 1 base from J; bases unmatched to any gene: 6. CDR3 nucleotide sequence: TGTGCCAGTAGTATTGGTCTGGGGGGGTCCTACGAGCAGTACTTC. Translating it yields CASSIGLGGSYEQYF. Full variable domain (rest looked up from reference TRBV19 and TRBJ2-7): DGGITQSPKYLFRKEGQNVTLSCEQNLNHDAMYWYRQDPGQGLRLIYYSQIVNDFQKGDIAEGYSVSREKKESFPLTVTSAQKNPTAFYLCASSIGLGGSYEQYFGPGTRLTVT.

The chain is built from TRBV7-3 and TRBJ2-1; 9 bases line up with TRBD2. CDR3 length equals 16 residues. The germline V gene has CDR1 SGHTA and CDR2 FQGTGA. The V gene end was trimmed by 3 bases and the J gene end by 7 bases; junction bases not matched to a gene: 10. The CDR3 DNA reads as TGTGCCAGCAGCTTTTATGCGGGAGGGCCTAGGAATGAGCAGTTCTTC. This encodes CASSFYAGGPRNEQFF.

The rearrangement uses TRBV6-1 and TRBJ1-4; 10 nucleotides agree with TRBD1. The CDR3 length is 14 residues. The trim removed 3 bases at V and 10 bases at J, leaving 5 bases unmatched. The germline gives CDR1 MNHNS, CDR2 SASEGT. The CDR3 reads CASSEGTGVGKLFF. In DNA form, the CDR3 reads TGTGCCAGCAGTGAGGGGACAGGGGTCGGAAAACTGTTTTTT.

Remarks on this clone: Relative to the germline gene, one junction end is altered; a read error may explain this. The chain has TRBV7-7 and TRBJ2-3; D perhaps matches TRBD2 (6 bases). Germline V lookup: CDR1 SSHAT, CDR2 FNYEAQ (reference sequence). This CDR3 has 14 amino acids. This CDR3 reads CASSAGRGTDTQYF. In DNA, the CDR3 is TGTGCTAGCAGCGCGGGACGGGGCACAGATACGCAGTATTTT. Full variable domain (missing parts from reference TRBV7-7 and TRBJ2-3): GAGVSQSPRYKVTKRGQDVTLRCDPISSHATLYWYQQALGQGPEFLTYFNYEAQPDKSGLPSDRFSAERPEGSISTLTIQRTEQRDSAMYRCASSAGRGTDTQYFGPGTRLTVL.

This clone was detected once. DNA of the CDR3: TGTGCCAGCAGCGTAGGGTCTGCAGGGGGCGTCTCTAATGAAAAACTGTTTTTT. It encodes CASSVGSAGGVSNEKLFF. The V gene is TRBV9, the J gene TRBJ1-4; 8 bases line up with TRBD1. CDR3 length: 18 residues. V gave up 0 bases and J gave up 3 bases; unmatched junction bases: 10. Germline CDR1 SGDLS, CDR2 YYNGEE. Using reference TRBV9 and TRBJ1-4 for the parts outside the CDR3, the full variable domain is DSGVTQTPKHLITATGQRVTLRCSPRSGDLSVYWYQQSLDQGLQFLIQYYNGEERAKGNILERFSAQQFPDLHSELNLSSLELGDSALYFCASSVGSAGGVSNEKLFFGSGTQLSVL.

V usage is TRBV11-2 and J usage is TRBJ2-2; D is perhaps TRBD1 (6 bases). Germline V gene data show CDR1 as SGHAT and CDR2 as FQNNGV. There are 15 residues in the CDR3. Trimming removed 5 bases from V and 0 bases from J, with 10 bases in between. The CDR3 reads CASSRDTTNTGELFF. The CDR3 nucleotides read TGTGCCAGCAGCCGGGACACCACGAACACCGGGGAGCTGTTTTTT.

As concerns this clone: The same CDR3 also results from other DNA sequences found in this sample. The chain has TRBV30 and TRBJ1-6; D might be TRBD1 (5 bases). Trimming shortened V by 0 bases and J by 0 bases, and 12 bases separated the two germline ends. Looked up from germline, CDR1 is GTSNPN and CDR2 is SVGIG (reference sequence). The CDR3 runs to 17 residues. DNA for the CDR3: TGTGCCTGGAGTGTACGGGGGGTGAGCTCCTATAATTCACCCCTCCACTTT. It translates to CAWSVRGVSSYNSPLHF.

The chain combines TRBV7-9 with TRBJ2-7; 8 bases map to TRBD2. CDR1 and CDR2 from the germline V gene are SEHNR and FQNEAQ (reference sequence). Trimming removed 3 bases from V and 3 bases from J; junction bases left unmatched: 13. The CDR3 runs to 17 residues. For the CDR3, the DNA is TGTGCCAGCAGCTTTGTAGCGGGATTACTAAACGGCTACGAGCAGTACTTC. Translation: CASSFVAGLLNGYEQYF.

This clone was recorded a few times. The chain uses TRBV6-1 and TRBJ1-5; 8 bases align to TRBD1. The germline V gene has CDR1 MNHNS and CDR2 SASEGT. The ends lost 3 bases at V and 2 bases at J; junction bases unmatched: 12. The CDR3 totals 18 residues. CDR3 protein: CASSDGLQGVGGNQPQHF. DNA for the CDR3: TGTGCCAGCAGTGATGGGTTACAGGGGGTAGGTGGCAATCAGCCCCAGCATTTT.

This rearrangement joins TRBV5-6 to TRBJ2-7, with D possibly TRBD2 on 5 matching bases. Germline loops: CDR1 SGHDT, CDR2 YYEEEE. The CDR3 has 12 residues. The germline V and J ends were trimmed by 0 bases and 8 bases, with 9 bases remaining between them. As DNA, the CDR3 is TGTGCCAGCAGCTTGGGGCGGGTGAAGCAGTACTTC. This gives the protein CASSLGRVKQYF.

The V gene is TRBV5-1, the J gene TRBJ2-7, with 7 nucleotides matching TRBD1. From germline, CDR1 is SGHRS and CDR2 YFSETQ. With V trimmed by 3 bases and J by 3 bases, 6 bases remained unmatched. The CDR3 is 14 amino acids. CDR3 nucleotides: TGCGCCAGCAGCTCGGGACAGAGCCTCTACGAGCAGTACTTC. It is translated as CASSSGQSLYEQYF. Drawing the rest from reference TRBV5-1 and TRBJ2-7, the complete variable domain is KAGVTQTPRYLIKTRGQQVTLSCSPISGHRSVSWYQQTPGQGLQFLFEYFSETQRNKGNFPGRFSGRQFSNSRSEMNVSTLELGDSALYLCASSSGQSLYEQYFGPGTRLTVT.

This chain uses TRBV2 with TRBJ2-3; no firm D call. CDR3 length: 10 residues. CDR1 is SNHLY and CDR2 is FYNNEI in the germline V gene. V dropped 7 bases and J dropped 5 bases, with 4 bases sitting between them. The CDR3 loop reads CASTIDTQYF. The CDR3 DNA sequence: TGTGCCAGCACAATAGATACGCAGTATTTT.

The chain combines TRBV6-5 with TRBJ2-5; a weak D match, TRBD1 (5 bases). The CDR3 runs 15 residues. Trimming removed 7 bases at V and 5 bases at J, with 20 bases between. Germline V gene sequence: CDR1 MNHEY, CDR2 SVGAGI. CDR3 loop: CASTQGDFAGETQYF. The CDR3 DNA reads as TGTGCCAGCACCCAAGGGGATTTTGCCGGGGAGACCCAGTACTTC.

V usage is TRBV5-1 and J usage is TRBJ2-1; TRBD2 matches at 8 bases. Looked up from germline, CDR1 is SGHRS and CDR2 is YFSETQ. The V gene end was trimmed by 0 bases and the J gene end by 9 bases; junction bases not matched to a gene: 8. The CDR3 loop spans 15 amino acids. The CDR3 DNA sequence: TGCGCCAGCAGCTTGGGAGCGGGAGCGTCGTCTGAGCAGTTCTTC. Encoded protein: CASSLGAGASSEQFF.

This sequence joins TRBV18 and TRBJ2-4, with D hard to call. V lost 0 bases, J lost 0 bases, and 9 bases lay in between. The CDR3 sequence is 16 residues long. Germline V lookup: CDR1 KGHSH, CDR2 LQKENI. The CDR3 reads CASSPPIQLAKNIQYF. CDR3 nucleotide sequence: TGTGCCAGCTCACCACCGATACAGCTAGCCAAAAACATTCAGTACTTC.

The chain joins TRBV6-5 to TRBJ2-6; D remains unclear. The CDR3 runs 15 residues. V shed 6 bases and J shed 0 bases, with 9 bases lying between them. The germline CDR1 and CDR2 sequences are MNHEY and SVGAGI. The CDR3 DNA follows: TGTGCCAGCAGCCCCCTTAGCTCTGGGGCCAACGTCCTGACTTTC. Translation gives CASSPLSSGANVLTF.

The V gene is TRBV6-4, the J gene TRBJ2-2; tentatively, D is TRBD1 (6 bases). V lost 9 bases and J 5 bases, leaving 10 bases between the germline ends. This CDR3 region has 12 residues. The germline V gene encodes CDR1 MRHNA and CDR2 SNTAGT. In DNA form, the CDR3 reads TGTGCCAGTAATCAGGGGACCGGGGAGCTGTTTTTT. It encodes CASNQGTGELFF.

The rearrangement joins TRBV10-3 to TRBJ1-3; TRBD1 aligns across 7 bases. CDR3 length: 15 residues. CDR1 is ENHRY, CDR2 SYGVKD, per germline. Unmatched junction bases numbered 1, after V lost 0 bases and J lost 2 bases. CDR3 loop: CAISESGTAGNTIYF. The DNA of the CDR3 is TGTGCCATCAGTGAGTCGGGGACAGCTGGAAACACCATATATTTT.

This clone was counted once. The chain has TRBV9 and TRBJ1-5, with TRBD1 identical over 8 bases. The CDR3 has 16 residues. Germline CDR1 is SGDLS and CDR2 is YYNGEE. The V segment lost 4 bases and the J segment 2 bases; nucleotides outside the gene matches: 8. The CDR3 here is CASSRETGGGNQPQHF. The CDR3 DNA sequence: TGTGCCAGCAGCCGAGAAACAGGGGGTGGCAATCAGCCCCAGCATTTT. Combining the CDR3 with reference TRBV9 and TRBJ1-5 gives the whole variable domain DSGVTQTPKHLITATGQRVTLRCSPRSGDLSVYWYQQSLDQGLQFLIQYYNGEERAKGNILERFSAQQFPDLHSELNLSSLELGDSALYFCASSRETGGGNQPQHFGDGTRLSIL.

Remarks on this clone: Other nucleotide sequences in the sample specify the same CDR3. The chain recombines TRBV5-1 with TRBJ2-2; D ambiguous. The CDR3 runs to 12 residues. In germline, CDR1 is SGHRS, CDR2 YFSETQ. The germline V and J ends were trimmed by 0 bases and 7 bases, with 4 bases remaining between them. CDR3 coding DNA: TGCGCCAGCAGCTTGGTCGGCGGGGAGCTGTTTTTT. Protein product: CASSLVGGELFF.

The chain has TRBV5-1 and TRBJ2-1, with D unclear. The CDR3 runs 14 residues. V lost 0 bases, J lost 4 bases, and 8 bases lay in between. Germline loops: CDR1 SGHRS, CDR2 YFSETQ. The CDR3 DNA follows: TGCGCCAGCAGCTTGGAGCTACCATACAATGAGCAGTTCTTC. This sequence encodes CASSLELPYNEQFF.

This clone was picked up one time. The V call is TRBV7-8, the J call TRBJ1-3, with D tentatively TRBD1 (6 bases). Germline V gives CDR1 SGHVS, CDR2 FQNEAQ. The V end lost 4 bases, the J end lost 0 bases, and 16 bases lay between the germline ends. The length of the CDR3 is 17 residues. CDR3: CASSSSRTARSGNTIYF. The DNA for the CDR3 is TGTGCCAGCAGCTCTAGCCGGACAGCCCGCTCTGGAAACACCATATATTTT.

This clone was observed a single time. The rearrangement links TRBV27 to TRBJ2-4; 8 bases map to TRBD1. The CDR3 runs to 15 residues. Trimming took 2 bases from V and 6 from J; bases not matched to a gene: 6. Germline V gene sequence: CDR1 MNHEY, CDR2 SMNVEV (reference sequence). CDR3 sequence reads: CASSLAGTGSNIQYF. The CDR3 DNA sequence: TGTGCCAGCAGTTTAGCAGGGACAGGATCAAACATTCAGTACTTC.

The V call is TRBV6-5, the J call TRBJ1-6, with a weak D call TRBD1 (6 bases). This CDR3 contains 16 residues. Germline CDR1 is MNHEY and CDR2 is SVGAGI. Trimming pared 0 bases from V and 4 bases from J, leaving 10 bases between. The CDR3 coding sequence is TGTGCCAGCAGTTACTCGCGGACAGATTATAATTCACCCCTCCACTTT. It encodes CASSYSRTDYNSPLHF.

The chain joins TRBV24-1 to TRBJ2-2, with D maybe TRBD2 (6 bases). CDR3 size: 14 residues. V lost 9 bases to trimming and J lost 4 bases, with 14 bases between them. Germline-derived CDR1 and CDR2 are KGHDR and SFDVKD. CDR3 bases: TGTGCCACCTCTAGCGCGCGAGGCACCGGGGAGCTGTTTTTT. It is translated as CATSSARGTGELFF.

This chain links TRBV5-1 with TRBJ2-5; TRBD2 might be the D (6 bases). The CDR3 length is 14 residues. Trimming pared 0 bases from V and 5 bases from J, leaving 11 bases between. Germline-derived CDR1 and CDR2 are SGHRS and YFSETQ. In DNA form, the CDR3 reads TGCGCCAGCAGCTTGGCGATTGGAGGGGAGACCCAGTACTTC. This sequence encodes CASSLAIGGETQYF.

The V call is TRBV29-1, the J call TRBJ2-1, with D perhaps TRBD2 (5 bases). The V and J ends lost 2 bases and 6 bases respectively, with 11 bases between them. The CDR3 spans 13 residues. Germline V CDR1 and CDR2: SQVTM, ANQGSEA. The CDR3 region has the DNA TGCAGCGTTGAAATGGGGAGCGGCAATGAGCAGTTCTTC. This gives the protein CSVEMGSGNEQFF.

This chain connects TRBV7-3 to TRBJ1-1; 8 nucleotides agree with TRBD1. Germline CDR1 is SGHTA and CDR2 is FQGTGA. The CDR3 sequence is 15 residues long. The V gene end was trimmed by 8 bases and the J gene end by 1 base; junction bases not matched to a gene: 9. As DNA, the CDR3 is TGTGCCAGCGGCCCGGGACAGGCGAGGAACACTGAAGCTTTCTTT. Protein: CASGPGQARNTEAFF.

This sequence joins TRBV3-1 (or the pseudogene TRBV3-2) and TRBJ2-7; 7 nucleotides line up with TRBD1. The germline V gene has CDR1 LGHDT and CDR2 YNNKEL (reference sequence). V shed 2 bases and J 2 bases; nucleotides not matched to a gene: 9. This CDR3 is built from 16 residues. The CDR3 DNA reads as TGTGCCAGCAGCCAATCTCGCCAGGGGGATCCCTACGAGCAGTACTTC. Amino acids: CASSQSRQGDPYEQYF.

The chain is built from TRBV11-3 and TRBJ2-1, with D maybe TRBD1 (6 bases). The germline gives CDR1 SGHNT, CDR2 YENEEA. Trimming removed 5 bases at V and 2 bases at J, with 7 bases between. This CDR3 spans 13 amino acids. CDR3 in DNA: TGTGCCAGCAGCACAGGGCCCTACAATGAGCAGTTCTTC. This sequence encodes CASSTGPYNEQFF.

The chain carries TRBV12-3 or TRBV12-4 and TRBJ1-5, with a tentative D call TRBD1 (5 bases). The CDR3 is 11 residues long. The V gene lost 6 bases and the J gene lost 9 bases, with 9 bases spanning the gap. The CDR3 region has the DNA TGTGCCAGCAGCCAGGGTGGGCCCCAGCATTTT. This gives the protein CASSQGGPQHF.